The clone carrying this TCR beta chain occurred a few times. The antigen is undetermined. The sample comes from a study of blood T cells in healthy people across ages. The overall study: Using template switching, researchers captured about one barcoded beta molecule for each two T cells. Whole-study findings and limits: Observed TCR beta diversity per million T cells went down as age went up. This fall followed a roughly linear course with age.

Samples had at least 7 million PBMCs isolated from them. The second PCR ran about 6 to 11 cycles with a sample-barcoded 5' primer and J-beta primers. Carrying 12 random nucleotides, a template-switch adaptor labeled each individual cDNA molecule. TCRdb itself ran the 5' RACE reads through MiXCR, one entry per CDR3 protein. Of 1 million to 1.2 million distinct CDR3 sequences detected, about two fifths appear once; the ten largest clones hold around 13%. V was pared by 8 bases and J by 2 bases, with 4 bases of the junction left unmatched. This CDR3 contains 14 residues. Germline CDR1 is SNHLY and CDR2 is FYNNEI.

The sequencing input was blood. The chain employs TRBV2 and TRBJ2-5, with TRBD2 matching 11 bases. The source of this sequence is a man younger than 35 in good health. CDR3: CASGTSGTQETQYF. The DNA for the CDR3 is TGTGCCAGCGGGACTAGCGGAACGCAAGAGACCCAGTACTTC.